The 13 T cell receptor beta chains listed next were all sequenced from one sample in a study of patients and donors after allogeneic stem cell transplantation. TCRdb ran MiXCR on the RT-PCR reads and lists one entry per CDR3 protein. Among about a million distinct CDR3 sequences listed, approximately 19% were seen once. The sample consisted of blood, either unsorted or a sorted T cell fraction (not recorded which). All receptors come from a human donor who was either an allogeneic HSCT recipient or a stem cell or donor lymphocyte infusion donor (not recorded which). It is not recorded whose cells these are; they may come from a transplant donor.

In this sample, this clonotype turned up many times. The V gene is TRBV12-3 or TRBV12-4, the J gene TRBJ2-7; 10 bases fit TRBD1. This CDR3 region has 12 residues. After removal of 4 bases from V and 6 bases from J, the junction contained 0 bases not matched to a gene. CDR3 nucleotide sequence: TGTGCCAGCAGTTGGACAGGGGGCGAGCAGTACTTC. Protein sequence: CASSWTGGEQYF.

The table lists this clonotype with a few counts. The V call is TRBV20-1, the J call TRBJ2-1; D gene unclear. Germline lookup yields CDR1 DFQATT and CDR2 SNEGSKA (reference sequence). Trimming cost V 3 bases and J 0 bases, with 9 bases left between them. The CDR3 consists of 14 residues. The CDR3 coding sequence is TGCAGTGCTAGTTCCCGGAGCTCCTACAATGAGCAGTTCTTC. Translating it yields CSASSRSSYNEQFF.

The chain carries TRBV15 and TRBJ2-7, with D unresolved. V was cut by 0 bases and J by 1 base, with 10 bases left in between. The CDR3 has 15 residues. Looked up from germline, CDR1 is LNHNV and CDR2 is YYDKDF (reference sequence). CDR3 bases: TGTGCCACCAGCAGAGATCAAGGGAAATCCTACGAGCAGTACTTC. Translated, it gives CATSRDQGKSYEQYF.

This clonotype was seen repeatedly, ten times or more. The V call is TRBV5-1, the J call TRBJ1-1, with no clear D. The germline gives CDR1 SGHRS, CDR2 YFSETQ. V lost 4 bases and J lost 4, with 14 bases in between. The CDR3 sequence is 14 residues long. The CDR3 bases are TGCGCCAGCAGCCCCCGTAATTCAGTCACTGAAGCTTTCTTT. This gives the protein CASSPRNSVTEAFF.

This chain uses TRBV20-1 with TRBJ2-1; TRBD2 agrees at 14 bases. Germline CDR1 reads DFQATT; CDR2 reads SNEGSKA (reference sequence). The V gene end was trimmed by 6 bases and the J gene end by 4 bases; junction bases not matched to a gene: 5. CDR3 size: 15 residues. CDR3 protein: CSARLAGGAYNEQFF. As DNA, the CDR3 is TGCAGTGCCAGACTAGCGGGAGGGGCATACAATGAGCAGTTCTTC.

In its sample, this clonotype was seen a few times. The DNA of the CDR3 is TGTGCCAGCAGTCTCCAAACAGGGGGCCATTCAGATAGCAATCAGCCCCAGCATTTT. Translation gives CASSLQTGGHSDSNQPQHF. The V call is TRBV12-3 or TRBV12-4, the J call TRBJ1-5, with 9 bases lining up with TRBD1. Germline trimming cut 5 bases from V and 0 bases from J; bases unmatched to any gene: 14. This CDR3 region has 19 residues.

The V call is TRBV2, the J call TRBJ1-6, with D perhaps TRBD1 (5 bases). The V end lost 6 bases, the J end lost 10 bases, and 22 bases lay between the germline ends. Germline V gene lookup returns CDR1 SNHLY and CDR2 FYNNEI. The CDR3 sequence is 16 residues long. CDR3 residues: CASRGEVLIRGSPLHF. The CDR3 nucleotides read TGTGCCAGCAGAGGGGAAGTTCTTATACGAGGCTCACCCCTCCACTTT.

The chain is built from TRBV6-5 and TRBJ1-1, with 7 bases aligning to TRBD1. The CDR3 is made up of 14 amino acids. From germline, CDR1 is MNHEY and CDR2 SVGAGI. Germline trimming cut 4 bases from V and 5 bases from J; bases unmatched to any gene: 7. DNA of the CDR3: TGTGCCAGCAGTTCCCCGACAGGGCGGACTGAAGCTTTCTTT. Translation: CASSSPTGRTEAFF.

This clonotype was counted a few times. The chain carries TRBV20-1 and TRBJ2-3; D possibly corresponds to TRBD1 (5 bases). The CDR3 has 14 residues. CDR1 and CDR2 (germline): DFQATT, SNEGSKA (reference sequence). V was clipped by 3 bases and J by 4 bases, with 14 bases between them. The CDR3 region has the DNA TGCAGTGCTAGGGAGACCAGGGATGCAGATACGCAGTATTTT. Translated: CSARETRDADTQYF.

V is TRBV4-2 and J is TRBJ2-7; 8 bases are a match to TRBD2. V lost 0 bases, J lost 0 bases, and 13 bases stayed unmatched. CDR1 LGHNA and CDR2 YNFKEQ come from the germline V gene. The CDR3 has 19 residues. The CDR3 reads CASSQDLYAGGSSSYEQYF. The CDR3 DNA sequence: TGTGCCAGCAGCCAAGATCTATATGCGGGAGGTTCAAGCTCCTACGAGCAGTACTTC.

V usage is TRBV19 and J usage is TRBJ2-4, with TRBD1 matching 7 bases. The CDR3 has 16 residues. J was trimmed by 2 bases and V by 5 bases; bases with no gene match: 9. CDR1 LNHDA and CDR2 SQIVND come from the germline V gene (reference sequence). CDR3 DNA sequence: TGTGCCAGTAGTGCCGGGACAGCATCTACCAAAAACATTCAGTACTTC. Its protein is CASSAGTASTKNIQYF.

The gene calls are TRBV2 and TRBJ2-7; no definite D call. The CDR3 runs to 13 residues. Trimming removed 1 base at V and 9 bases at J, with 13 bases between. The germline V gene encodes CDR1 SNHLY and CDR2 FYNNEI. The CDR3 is CASSEEVGRGQYF. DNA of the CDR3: TGTGCCAGCAGTGAAGAGGTGGGAAGAGGGCAGTACTTC.

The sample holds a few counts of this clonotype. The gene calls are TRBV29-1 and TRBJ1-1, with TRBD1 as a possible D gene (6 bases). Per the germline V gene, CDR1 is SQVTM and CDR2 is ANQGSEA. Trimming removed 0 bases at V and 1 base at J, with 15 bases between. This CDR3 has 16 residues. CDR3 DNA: TGCAGCGTTGAAGATGGGGGCAGAAGGAAGAACACTGAAGCTTTCTTT. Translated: CSVEDGGRRKNTEAFF.